This T cell receptor (beta chain) is drawn from a study of blood T cell repertoires in COVID-19. About the study: PBMCs, B-cell-depleted T cells, or T cells provided the cDNA or gDNA that made up the material.

This CDR3 is 12 amino acids long. V gave up 3 bases and J gave up 13 bases; unmatched junction bases: 4. Germline-derived CDR1 and CDR2 are KGHDR and SFDVKD. The table came from immunoSEQ multiplex PCR; TCRdb's copy has only in-frame clones and leaves some out. The sample has 100,000 or so clones; approximately 92% are singletons. The receptor comes from a man aged 65 to 85 with acute or convalescent COVID-19. Sequences were obtained from peripheral blood. V usage is TRBV24-1 and J usage is TRBJ1-4, with 7 bases identical to TRBD1. DNA of the CDR3: TGTGCCACCAGTGATAGAGGGGGCAGACTGTTTTTT. The encoded protein is CATSDRGGRLFF.